Following are 8 T cell receptor beta chains from one sample sequenced in a study of cytomegalovirus exposure and HLA in healthy donors (dated by TCRdb to the late 2010s). The library relied on the immunoSEQ multiplex PCR assay. The multiplex PCR relied on a mix of 60 forward primers for TCR Vbeta segments and 13 reverse primers for TCR Jbeta segments. The table comes from immuneACCESS by way of TCRdb, which keeps in-frame sequences with V and J called. Part of the clones is missing from these tables; in studies checked, under half for an unresolved V gene and the rest for unknown reasons. The sample's table covers about 130,000 clones. The top ten constitute less than 3% of the sample. What was sequenced was PBMCs. The receptors shown here come from a young man in good health and CMV-seronegative.

The rearrangement joins TRBV5-6 to TRBJ1-6; D uncertain. Germline CDR1 and CDR2: SGHDT and YYEEEE. CDR3 length: 15 residues. V gave up 1 base and J gave up 7 bases, with 12 bases separating them. In DNA, the CDR3 is TGTGCCAGCAGCTTGACGCCAGAGGAGAATTCACCCCTCCACTTT. It is translated as CASSLTPEENSPLHF. Complete variable domain (other parts from reference TRBV5-6 and TRBJ1-6): DAGVTQSPTHLIKTRGQQVTLRCSPKSGHDTVSWYQQALGQGPQFIFQYYEEEERQRGNFPDRFSGHQFPNYSSELNVNALLLGDSALYLCASSLTPEENSPLHFGNGTRLTVT.

The V and J genes are TRBV15 and TRBJ2-7; 8 nucleotides line up with TRBD2. The V and J ends lost 2 bases and 2 bases, in that order; junction bases with no gene match: 5. This CDR3 has 15 amino acids. Germline V lookup: CDR1 LNHNV, CDR2 YYDKDF (reference sequence). This CDR3 is CATSRITGGTYEQYF. The CDR3 bases are TGTGCCACCAGCAGAATAACGGGGGGGACCTACGAGCAGTACTTC.

The chain uses TRBV19 and TRBJ1-1, with 10 bases matching TRBD1. The CDR3 has 13 residues. Trimming took 7 bases from V and 4 from J; bases not matched to a gene: 3. Germline V lookup: CDR1 LNHDA, CDR2 SQIVND (reference sequence). The CDR3 nucleotides read TGTGCCAGTATGGGACAGGGGATCACTGAAGCTTTCTTT. It is translated as CASMGQGITEAFF.

The gene calls are TRBV2 and TRBJ2-1, with a weak D call TRBD1 (5 bases). Trimming stripped 2 bases from V and 3 bases from J, with 14 bases between. The CDR3 loop spans 16 amino acids. Germline V gene lookup returns CDR1 SNHLY and CDR2 FYNNEI. The CDR3 DNA sequence: TGTGCCAGCAGTGAACGTACCCCGACAGTCTACAATGAGCAGTTCTTC. Amino acid sequence: CASSERTPTVYNEQFF.

The rearrangement links TRBV4-3 to TRBJ2-1; TRBD2 agrees at 7 bases. Looked up from germline, CDR1 is LGHNA and CDR2 is YSLEER. V lost 0 bases and J lost 5; bases outside the gene matches: 13. The CDR3 loop spans 18 amino acids. CDR3 amino acids: CASSQENGLAAPDNEQFF. The CDR3, as DNA: TGCGCCAGCAGCCAAGAAAATGGGCTAGCGGCACCGGACAATGAGCAGTTCTTC.

The rearrangement links TRBV5-1 to TRBJ2-2; 8 bases agree with TRBD2. Germline CDR1 is SGHRS and CDR2 is YFSETQ. With 2 bases clipped from V and 5 bases from J, the junction kept 5 bases outside the gene matches. There are 15 residues in the CDR3. CDR3 sequence (DNA): TGCGCCAGCAGCTTTGGGACTAGTGGTACCGGGGAGCTGTTTTTT. This sequence encodes CASSFGTSGTGELFF.

The rearrangement uses TRBV5-8 and TRBJ2-4, with 8 bases identical to TRBD1. After removal of 5 bases from V and 4 bases from J, the junction contained 5 bases not matched to a gene. Germline loops: CDR1 SGHTS, CDR2 YDEGEE. The CDR3 runs to 14 residues. CDR3 nucleotides: TGTGCCAGCAGGTCGGACAGGGAAAAAAACATTCAGTACTTC. Its translation: CASRSDREKNIQYF.

This chain's CDR3 is CASSLARTDFYNEQFF. In nucleotides, the CDR3 is TGTGCCAGCAGCTTGGCCCGAACGGACTTTTATAATGAGCAGTTCTTC. The gene calls are TRBV5-8 and TRBJ2-1; possibly TRBD2 for D (5 bases). Germline V lookup: CDR1 SGHTS, CDR2 YDEGEE. V gave up 0 bases and J gave up 7 bases, with 17 bases separating them. This CDR3 contains 16 residues.